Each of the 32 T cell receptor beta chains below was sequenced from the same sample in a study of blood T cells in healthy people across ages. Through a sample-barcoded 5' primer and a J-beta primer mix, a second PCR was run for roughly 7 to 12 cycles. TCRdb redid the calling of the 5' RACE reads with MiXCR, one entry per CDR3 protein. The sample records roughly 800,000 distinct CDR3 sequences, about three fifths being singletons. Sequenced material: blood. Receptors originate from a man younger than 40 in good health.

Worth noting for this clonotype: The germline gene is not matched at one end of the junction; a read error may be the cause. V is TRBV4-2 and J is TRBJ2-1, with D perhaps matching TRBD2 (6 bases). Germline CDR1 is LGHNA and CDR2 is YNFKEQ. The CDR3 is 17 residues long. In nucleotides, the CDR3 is TGTACCAGCAGCGCGAAGGCTGGTACCCTGGGGGGAGATGAGCAGTTCTTC. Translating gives CTSSAKAGTLGGDEQFF.

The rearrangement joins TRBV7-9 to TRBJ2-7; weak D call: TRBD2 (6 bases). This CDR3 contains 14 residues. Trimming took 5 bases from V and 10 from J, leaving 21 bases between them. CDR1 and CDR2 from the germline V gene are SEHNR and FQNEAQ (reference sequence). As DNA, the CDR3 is TGTGCCAGCAGCCTAGGGACTTCCCAAGAGGCCCAGTACTTC. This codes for CASSLGTSQEAQYF.

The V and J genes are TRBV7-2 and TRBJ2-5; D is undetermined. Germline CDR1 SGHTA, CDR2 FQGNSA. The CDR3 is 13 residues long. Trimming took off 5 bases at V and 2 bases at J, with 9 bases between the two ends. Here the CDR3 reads CASSHGRQETQYF. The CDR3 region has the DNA TGTGCCAGCAGCCATGGGCGGCAAGAGACCCAGTACTTC.

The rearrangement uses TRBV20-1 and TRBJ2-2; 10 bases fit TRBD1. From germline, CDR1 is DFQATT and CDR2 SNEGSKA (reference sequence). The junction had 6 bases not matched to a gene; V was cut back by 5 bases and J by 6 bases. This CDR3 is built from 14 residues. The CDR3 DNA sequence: TGCAGTGCTGGGGACAGGGGTATGGCCGGGGAGCTGTTTTTT. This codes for CSAGDRGMAGELFF.

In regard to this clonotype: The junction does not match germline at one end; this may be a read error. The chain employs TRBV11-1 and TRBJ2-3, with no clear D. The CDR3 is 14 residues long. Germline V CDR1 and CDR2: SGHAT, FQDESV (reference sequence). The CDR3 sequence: CASSTHISTDAQYF. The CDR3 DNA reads TGTGCCAGCAGCACTCACATTTCCACAGATGCGCAGTATTTT.

The CDR3 protein is CASSPRDIYNEQFF. Written as DNA, the CDR3 is TGTGCCAGCAGCCCGCGAGACATATACAATGAGCAGTTCTTC. V usage is TRBV7-9 and J usage is TRBJ2-1; no clear D. This CDR3 has 14 amino acids. CDR1 is SEHNR and CDR2 is FQNEAQ in the germline V gene (reference sequence). V shed 5 bases and J shed 4 bases, with 12 bases lying between them.

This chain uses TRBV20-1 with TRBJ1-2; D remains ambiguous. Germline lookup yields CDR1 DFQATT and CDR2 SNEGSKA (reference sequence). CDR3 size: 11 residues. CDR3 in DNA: TGCAGGGAAGGAGGGAACTATGGCTACACCTTC. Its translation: CREGGNYGYTF.

The CDR3 here is CASRTTHREWEHQETQYF. The CDR3, as DNA: TGTGCCAGCAGGACGACACACAGGGAGTGGGAGCATCAAGAGACCCAGTACTTC. The V gene is TRBV6-2 or TRBV6-3, the J gene TRBJ2-5; D perhaps matches TRBD1 (6 bases). Between the trimmed V and J ends, which lost 6 bases and 2 bases, there was a span of 25 bases. Germline-derived CDR1 and CDR2 are MNHEY and SVGEGT. The CDR3 extends over 18 amino acids.

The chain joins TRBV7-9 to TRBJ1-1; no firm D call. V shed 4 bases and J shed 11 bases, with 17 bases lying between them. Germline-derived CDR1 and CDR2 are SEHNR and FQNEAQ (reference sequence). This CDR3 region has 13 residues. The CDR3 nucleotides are TGTGCCAGCAGCTCCCCTCCCCGGATCGACGCTTTCTTT. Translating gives CASSSPPRIDAFF.

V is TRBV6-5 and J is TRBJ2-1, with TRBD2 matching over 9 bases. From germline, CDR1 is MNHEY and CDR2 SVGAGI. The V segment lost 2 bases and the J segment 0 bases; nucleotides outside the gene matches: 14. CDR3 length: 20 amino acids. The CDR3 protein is CASSYPNGLAGSSSYNEQFF. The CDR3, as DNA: TGTGCCAGCAGTTACCCAAACGGGCTAGCGGGATCTAGCTCCTACAATGAGCAGTTCTTC.

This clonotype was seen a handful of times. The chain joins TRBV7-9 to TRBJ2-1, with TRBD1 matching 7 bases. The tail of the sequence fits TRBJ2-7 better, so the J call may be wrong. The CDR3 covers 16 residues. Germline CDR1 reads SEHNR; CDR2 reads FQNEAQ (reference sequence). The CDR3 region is CASSFPTGAGVREQYF. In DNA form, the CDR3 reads TGTGCCAGCAGCTTCCCTACAGGGGCGGGTGTGAGGGAGCAGTACTTC.

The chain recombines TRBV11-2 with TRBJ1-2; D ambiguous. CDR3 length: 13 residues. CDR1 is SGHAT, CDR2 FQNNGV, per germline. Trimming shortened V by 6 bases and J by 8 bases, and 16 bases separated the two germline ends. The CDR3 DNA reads TGTGCCAGCAGACCGAACGGGTGGCTAGGCTACACCTTC. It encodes CASRPNGWLGYTF.

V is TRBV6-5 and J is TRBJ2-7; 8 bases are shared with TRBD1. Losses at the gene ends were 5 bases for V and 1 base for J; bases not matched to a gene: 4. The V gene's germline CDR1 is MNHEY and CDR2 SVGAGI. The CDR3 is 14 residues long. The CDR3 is CASSLDRASYEQYF. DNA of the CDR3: TGTGCCAGCAGTCTGGACAGGGCGTCCTACGAGCAGTACTTC.

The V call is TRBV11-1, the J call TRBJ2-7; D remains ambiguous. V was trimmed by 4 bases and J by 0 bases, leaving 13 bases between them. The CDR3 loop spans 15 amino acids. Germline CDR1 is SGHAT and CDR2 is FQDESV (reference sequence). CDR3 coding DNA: TGTGCCAGCAGCTCCGTTCTGGCGGCCTCCTACGAGCAGTACTTC. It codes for CASSSVLAASYEQYF.

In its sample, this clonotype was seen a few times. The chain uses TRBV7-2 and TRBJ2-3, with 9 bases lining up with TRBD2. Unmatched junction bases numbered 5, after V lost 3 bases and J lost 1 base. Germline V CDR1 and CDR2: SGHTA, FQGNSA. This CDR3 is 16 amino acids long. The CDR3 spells CASSFSGGVGTDTQYF. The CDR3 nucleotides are TGTGCCAGCAGCTTTAGCGGGGGTGTGGGCACAGATACGCAGTATTTT.

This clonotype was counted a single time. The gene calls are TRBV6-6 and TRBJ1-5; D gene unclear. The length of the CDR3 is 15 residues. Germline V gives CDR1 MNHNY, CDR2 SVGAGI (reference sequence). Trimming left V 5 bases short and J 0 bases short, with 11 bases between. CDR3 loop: CASSDQSYSNQPQHF. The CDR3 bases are TGTGCCAGCAGTGACCAAAGCTATAGCAATCAGCCCCAGCATTTT.

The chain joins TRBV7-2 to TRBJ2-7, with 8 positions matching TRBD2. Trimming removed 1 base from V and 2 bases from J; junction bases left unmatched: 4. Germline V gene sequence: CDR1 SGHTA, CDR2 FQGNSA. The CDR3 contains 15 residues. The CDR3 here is CASSLEGSGAYEQYF. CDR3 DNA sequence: TGTGCCAGCAGCTTAGAGGGTAGCGGGGCCTACGAGCAGTACTTC.

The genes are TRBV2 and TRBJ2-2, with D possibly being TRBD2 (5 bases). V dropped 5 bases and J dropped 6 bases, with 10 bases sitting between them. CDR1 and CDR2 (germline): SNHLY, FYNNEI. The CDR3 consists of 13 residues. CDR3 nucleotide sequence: TGTGCCAGCAGTACGGGAAGCGCCGGGGAGCTGTTTTTT. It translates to CASSTGSAGELFF. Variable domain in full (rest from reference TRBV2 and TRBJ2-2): EPEVTQTPSHQVTQMGQEVILRCVPISNHLYFYWYRQILGQKVEFLVSFYNNEISEKSEIFDDQFSVERPDGSNFTLKIRSTKLEDSAMYFCASSTGSAGELFFGEGSRLTVL.

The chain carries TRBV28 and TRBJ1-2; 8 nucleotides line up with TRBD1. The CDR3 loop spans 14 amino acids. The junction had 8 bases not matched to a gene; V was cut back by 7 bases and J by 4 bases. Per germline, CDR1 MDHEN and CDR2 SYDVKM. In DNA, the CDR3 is TGTGCCAGCACCACAGGGGGGGTCGGCTATGGCTACACCTTC. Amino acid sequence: CASTTGGVGYGYTF.

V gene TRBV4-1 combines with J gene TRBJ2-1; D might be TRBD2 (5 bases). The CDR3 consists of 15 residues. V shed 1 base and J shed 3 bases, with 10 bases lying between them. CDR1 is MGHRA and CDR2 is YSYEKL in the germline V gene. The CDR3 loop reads CASSQGSGIYNEQFF. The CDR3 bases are TGCGCCAGCAGCCAAGGCAGCGGAATCTACAATGAGCAGTTCTTC.

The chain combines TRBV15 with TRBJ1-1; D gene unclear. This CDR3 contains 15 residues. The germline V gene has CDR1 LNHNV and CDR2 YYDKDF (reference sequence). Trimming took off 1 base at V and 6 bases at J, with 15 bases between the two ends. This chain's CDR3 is CATSRGAGSTPEAFF. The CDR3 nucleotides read TGTGCCACCAGCAGAGGCGCGGGATCGACACCTGAAGCTTTCTTT.

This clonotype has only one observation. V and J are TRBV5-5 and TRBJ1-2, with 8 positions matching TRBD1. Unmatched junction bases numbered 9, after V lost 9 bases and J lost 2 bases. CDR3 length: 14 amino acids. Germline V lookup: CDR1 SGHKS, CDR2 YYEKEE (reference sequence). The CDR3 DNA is TGTGCCACCGGACCGGGACAGGTGAACTATGGCTACACCTTC. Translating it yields CATGPGQVNYGYTF. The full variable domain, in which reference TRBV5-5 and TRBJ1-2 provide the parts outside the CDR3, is DAGVTQSPTHLIKTRGQQVTLRCSPISGHKSVSWYQQVLGQGPQFIFQYYEKEERGRGNFPDRFSARQFPNYSSELNVNALLLGDSALYLCATGPGQVNYGYTFGSGTRLTVV.

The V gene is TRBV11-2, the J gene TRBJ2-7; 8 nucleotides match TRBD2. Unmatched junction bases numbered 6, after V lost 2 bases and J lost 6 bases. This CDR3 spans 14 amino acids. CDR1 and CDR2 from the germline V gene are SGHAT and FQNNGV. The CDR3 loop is CASSLYSGASEQYF. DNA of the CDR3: TGTGCCAGCAGCTTATATAGCGGGGCCTCCGAGCAGTACTTC.

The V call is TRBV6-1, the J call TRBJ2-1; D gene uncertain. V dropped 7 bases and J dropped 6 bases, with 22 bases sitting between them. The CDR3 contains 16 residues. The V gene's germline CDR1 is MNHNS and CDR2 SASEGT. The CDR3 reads CASITGPDLFINEQFF. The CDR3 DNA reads TGTGCCAGCATAACGGGCCCGGACCTCTTTATCAATGAGCAGTTCTTC.

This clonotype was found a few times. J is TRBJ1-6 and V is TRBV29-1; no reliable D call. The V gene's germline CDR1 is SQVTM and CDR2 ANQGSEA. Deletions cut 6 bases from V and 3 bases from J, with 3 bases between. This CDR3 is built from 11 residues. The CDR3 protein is CSVGYNSPLHF. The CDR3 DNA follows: TGCAGCGTCGGCTATAATTCACCCCTCCACTTT.

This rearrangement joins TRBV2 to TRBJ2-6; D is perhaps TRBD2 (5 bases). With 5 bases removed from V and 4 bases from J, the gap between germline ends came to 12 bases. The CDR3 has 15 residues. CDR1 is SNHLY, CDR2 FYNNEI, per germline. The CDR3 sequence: CASSPGGMGANVLTF. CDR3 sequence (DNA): TGTGCCAGCAGTCCCGGAGGCATGGGGGCCAACGTCCTGACTTTC.

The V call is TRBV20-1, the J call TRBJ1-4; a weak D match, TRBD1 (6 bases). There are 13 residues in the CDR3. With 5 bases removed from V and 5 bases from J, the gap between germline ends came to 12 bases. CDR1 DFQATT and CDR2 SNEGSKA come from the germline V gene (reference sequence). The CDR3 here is CSAPWGANEKLFF. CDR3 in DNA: TGCAGTGCTCCCTGGGGGGCAAATGAAAAACTGTTTTTT.

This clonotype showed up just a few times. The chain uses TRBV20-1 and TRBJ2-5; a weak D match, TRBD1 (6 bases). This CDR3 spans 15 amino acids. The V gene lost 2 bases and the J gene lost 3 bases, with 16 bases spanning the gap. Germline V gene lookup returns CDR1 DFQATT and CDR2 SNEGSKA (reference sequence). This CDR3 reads CSARYNPQGEETQYF. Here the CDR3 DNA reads TGCAGTGCTAGATACAATCCACAGGGCGAAGAGACCCAGTACTTC.

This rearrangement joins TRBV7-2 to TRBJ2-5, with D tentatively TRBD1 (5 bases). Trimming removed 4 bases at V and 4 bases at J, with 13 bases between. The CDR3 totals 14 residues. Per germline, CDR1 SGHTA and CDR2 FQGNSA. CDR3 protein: CASSSAQGGETQYF. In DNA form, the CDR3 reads TGTGCCAGCAGCTCAGCCCAGGGTGGAGAGACCCAGTACTTC. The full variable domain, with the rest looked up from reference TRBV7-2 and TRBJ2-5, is GAGVSQSPSNKVTEKGKDVELRCDPISGHTALYWYRQSLGQGLEFLIYFQGNSAPDKSGLPSDRFSAERTGGSVSTLTIQRTQQEDSAVYLCASSSAQGGETQYFGPGTRLLVL.

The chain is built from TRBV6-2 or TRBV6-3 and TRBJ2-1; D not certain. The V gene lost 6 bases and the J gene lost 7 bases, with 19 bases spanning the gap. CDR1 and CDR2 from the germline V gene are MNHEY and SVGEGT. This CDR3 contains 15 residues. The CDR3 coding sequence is TGTGCCAGCAGAGCCGTGGCAGGCTCTATAAATGAGCAGTTCTTC. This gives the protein CASRAVAGSINEQFF.

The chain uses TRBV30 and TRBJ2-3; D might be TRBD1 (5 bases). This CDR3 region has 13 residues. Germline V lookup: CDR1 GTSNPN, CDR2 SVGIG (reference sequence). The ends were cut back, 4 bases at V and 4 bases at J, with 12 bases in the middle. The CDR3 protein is CAWTAQGADTQYF. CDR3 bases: TGTGCCTGGACCGCCCAAGGGGCAGATACGCAGTATTTT. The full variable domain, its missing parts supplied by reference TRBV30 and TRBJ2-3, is SQTIHQWPATLVQPVGSPLSLECTVEGTSNPNLYWYRQAAGRGLQLLFYSVGIGQISSEVPQNLSASRPQDRQFILSSKKLLLSDSGFYLCAWTAQGADTQYFGPGTRLTVL.

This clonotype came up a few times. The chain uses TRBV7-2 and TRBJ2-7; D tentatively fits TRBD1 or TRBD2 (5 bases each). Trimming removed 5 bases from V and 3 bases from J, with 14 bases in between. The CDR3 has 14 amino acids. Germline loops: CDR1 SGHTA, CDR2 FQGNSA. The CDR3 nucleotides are TGTGCCAGCAGCCCCCGGGACGGCGGCTACGAGCAGTACTTC. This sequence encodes CASSPRDGGYEQYF.